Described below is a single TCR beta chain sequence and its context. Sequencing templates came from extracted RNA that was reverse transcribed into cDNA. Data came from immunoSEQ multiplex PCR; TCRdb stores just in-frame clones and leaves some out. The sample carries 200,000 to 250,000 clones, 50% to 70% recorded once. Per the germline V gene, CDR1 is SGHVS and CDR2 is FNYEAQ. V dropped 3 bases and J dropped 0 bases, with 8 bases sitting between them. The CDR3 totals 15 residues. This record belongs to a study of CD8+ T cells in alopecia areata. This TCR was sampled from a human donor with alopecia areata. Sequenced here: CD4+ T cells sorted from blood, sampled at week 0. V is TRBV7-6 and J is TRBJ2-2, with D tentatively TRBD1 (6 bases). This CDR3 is CASSLRTANTGELFF. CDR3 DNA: TGTGCCAGCAGCTTGCGGACAGCGAACACCGGGGAGCTGTTTTTT.